Presented here are 22 T cell receptor beta chains from one specimen sequenced in a study of OX40 agonist ivuxolimab in advanced cancers. The data were produced by immunoSEQ multiplex PCR, yet TCRdb's version contains in-frame clones alone and is incomplete. The repertoire has more than 15,000 clones, roughly 77% of them found once; the top ten carry around a quarter. The sequences come from CD4+ or CD8+ T cells sorted from blood, collected in a trial of the OX40 agonist ivuxolimab. The receptors shown here come from an adult with an advanced solid tumor such as melanoma, head and neck, liver or kidney cancer.

The chain combines TRBV14 with TRBJ2-5; D ambiguous. CDR3 length: 13 amino acids. Germline V gene lookup returns CDR1 SGHDN and CDR2 FVKESK. Trimming removed 1 base at V and 5 bases at J, with 8 bases between. The DNA of the CDR3 is TGTGCCAGCAGCCAAGGCAGAGGCGAGACCCAGTACTTC. Residues: CASSQGRGETQYF.

The chain has TRBV27 and TRBJ2-3; 9 nucleotides align to TRBD2. Trimming took 6 bases from V and 4 from J; bases not matched to a gene: 5. Per germline, CDR1 MNHEY and CDR2 SMNVEV (reference sequence). This CDR3 region has 14 residues. CDR3 protein: CASRLLAGPDTQYF. The CDR3 DNA sequence: TGTGCCAGCAGGTTACTAGCGGGCCCAGATACGCAGTATTTT.

This chain joins TRBV6-6 and TRBJ1-2, with 8 bases fitting TRBD1. V lost 10 bases to trimming and J lost 0 bases; unmatched junction nucleotides: 7. The CDR3 totals 14 residues. Germline V gives CDR1 MNHNY, CDR2 SVGAGI (reference sequence). As DNA, the CDR3 is TGTGCCATCCTGGACAGGGAAGCTAACTATGGCTACACCTTC. This encodes CAILDREANYGYTF.

This chain links TRBV6-1 with TRBJ2-7; D unclear. The CDR3 covers 15 residues. Per germline, CDR1 MNHNS and CDR2 SASEGT. The V gene lost 1 base and the J gene lost 2 bases, with 12 bases spanning the gap. The CDR3 DNA is TGTGCCAGCAGTGAAGTGCCCTCCCCACCCTACGAGCAGTACTTC. Encoded protein: CASSEVPSPPYEQYF.

The chain uses TRBV6-5 and TRBJ2-7; 9 bases line up with TRBD2. Germline loops: CDR1 MNHEY, CDR2 SVGAGI. V trimming: 7 bases; J trimming: 7 bases; junction bases outside the gene matches: 11. This CDR3 has 14 amino acids. The CDR3 DNA reads as TGTGCCAGCACTACTGGCGGGAGGGCTAAAGAGCAGTACTTC. As protein: CASTTGGRAKEQYF.

J is TRBJ2-2 and V is TRBV5-1; 7 bases line up with TRBD2. The CDR3 consists of 16 residues. Unmatched junction bases numbered 9, after V lost 2 bases and J lost 5 bases. Germline-derived CDR1 and CDR2 are SGHRS and YFSETQ. The CDR3 region is CASSFAAGEGTGELFF. CDR3 bases: TGCGCCAGCAGCTTTGCTGCGGGAGAGGGAACCGGGGAGCTGTTTTTT.

The chain is built from TRBV27 and TRBJ1-3; D gene uncertain. Germline loops: CDR1 MNHEY, CDR2 SMNVEV (reference sequence). The V gene lost 5 bases and the J gene lost 0 bases, with 8 bases spanning the gap. The CDR3 has 14 amino acids. The CDR3 region has the DNA TGTGCCAGCAGTCCCCGAGGCTCTGGAAACACCATATATTTT. Its translation is CASSPRGSGNTIYF.

V is TRBV2 and J is TRBJ1-2; 7 positions agree with TRBD1. Germline V gene lookup returns CDR1 SNHLY and CDR2 FYNNEI. The CDR3 sequence is 14 residues long. V lost 5 bases, J lost 5 bases, and 8 bases stayed unmatched. The CDR3 spells CASSLEGAPYGYTF. The CDR3 DNA is TGTGCCAGCAGTTTGGAGGGGGCGCCTTATGGCTACACCTTC. Complete variable domain (other parts from reference TRBV2 and TRBJ1-2): EPEVTQTPSHQVTQMGQEVILRCVPISNHLYFYWYRQILGQKVEFLVSFYNNEISEKSEIFDDQFSVERPDGSNFTLKIRSTKLEDSAMYFCASSLEGAPYGYTFGSGTRLTVV.

This clone qualifies as large. This sequence joins TRBV27 and TRBJ1-2; D is unresolved. V gave up 6 bases and J gave up 7 bases, with 15 bases separating them. The CDR3 extends over 13 amino acids. Looked up from germline, CDR1 is MNHEY and CDR2 is SMNVEV (reference sequence). The CDR3 sequence: CASSSGGSGGYTF. DNA for the CDR3: TGTGCCAGCAGCTCTGGCGGCTCCGGTGGCTACACCTTC.

This chain uses TRBV7-8 with TRBJ2-7; 8 nucleotides line up with TRBD1. The CDR3 covers 15 residues. Germline V gene lookup returns CDR1 SGHVS and CDR2 FQNEAQ. Trimming cost V 1 base and J 2 bases; bases outside gene matches: 4. The CDR3 DNA reads TGTGCCAGCAGCTTAGTGGGGACAGGAGCCTACGAGCAGTACTTC. This encodes CASSLVGTGAYEQYF. The full variable domain, in which reference TRBV7-8 and TRBJ2-7 provide the parts outside the CDR3, is GAGVSQSPRYKVAKRGQDVALRCDPISGHVSLFWYQQALGQGPEFLTYFQNEAQLDKSGLPSDRFFAERPEGSVSTLKIQRTQQEDSAVYLCASSLVGTGAYEQYFGPGTRLTVT.

This chain uses TRBV6-6 with TRBJ2-5; weak D call: TRBD2 (6 bases). Deletions cut 4 bases from V and 4 bases from J, with 10 bases between. The CDR3 is 13 residues long. Germline V lookup: CDR1 MNHNY, CDR2 SVGAGI (reference sequence). CDR3 residues: CASSSSGGETQYF. The CDR3 coding sequence is TGTGCCAGCAGTTCATCCGGGGGAGAGACCCAGTACTTC.

This sequence joins TRBV9 and TRBJ2-7; D call uncertain. The germline V gene has CDR1 SGDLS and CDR2 YYNGEE. This CDR3 has 13 residues. Deletions cut 0 bases from V and 3 bases from J, with 7 bases between. The CDR3 loop is CASSVEPGYEQYF. The CDR3 region has the DNA TGTGCCAGCAGCGTAGAGCCGGGCTACGAGCAGTACTTC.

The chain uses TRBV4-1 and TRBJ1-5; D not resolved. CDR1 is MGHRA, CDR2 YSYEKL, per germline. Trimming shortened V by 0 bases and J by 0 bases, and 6 bases separated the two germline ends. The CDR3 spans 15 residues. The CDR3 loop reads CASSQERSSNQPQHF. The CDR3 nucleotides are TGCGCCAGCAGCCAAGAGCGCTCTAGCAATCAGCCCCAGCATTTT.

The rearrangement joins TRBV2 to TRBJ2-7; TRBD1 matches at 11 bases. Germline V gene data show CDR1 as SNHLY and CDR2 as FYNNEI. The ends lost 7 bases at V and 3 bases at J; junction bases unmatched: 2. The CDR3 is made up of 13 amino acids. The CDR3 loop is CASIGTGGYEQYF. As DNA, the CDR3 is TGTGCCAGCATCGGGACAGGGGGCTACGAGCAGTACTTC.

This chain connects TRBV6-1 to TRBJ1-1, with unresolved D. The CDR3 runs to 13 residues. The germline gives CDR1 MNHNS, CDR2 SASEGT. Trimming took off 6 bases at V and 2 bases at J, with 10 bases between the two ends. The CDR3 region has the DNA TGTGCCAGCAGACCCGGTTCTAACACTGAAGCTTTCTTT. Its translation: CASRPGSNTEAFF.

For the CDR3, the DNA is TGTGCCAGCAGCGTAGCGACTACCAATGAGCAGTTCTTC. Amino acid sequence: CASSVATTNEQFF. J is TRBJ2-1 and V is TRBV9, with D possibly being TRBD2 (5 bases). With 0 bases removed from V and 6 bases from J, the gap between germline ends came to 7 bases. Germline V gene lookup returns CDR1 SGDLS and CDR2 YYNGEE. The CDR3 has 13 amino acids.

This clone was found once. The chain combines TRBV5-5 with TRBJ2-3; 7 bases fit TRBD1. The trim removed 7 bases at V and 4 bases at J, leaving 9 bases unmatched. The V gene's germline CDR1 is SGHKS and CDR2 YYEKEE (reference sequence). The CDR3 consists of 14 residues. The CDR3: CASWGPDRADTQYF. In DNA form, the CDR3 reads TGTGCCAGCTGGGGCCCCGACAGGGCAGATACGCAGTATTTT.

V and J are TRBV11-2 and TRBJ2-7; TRBD2 agrees at 7 bases. Germline trimming cut 0 bases from V and 0 bases from J; bases unmatched to any gene: 2. The germline V gene encodes CDR1 SGHAT and CDR2 FQNNGV. The CDR3 has 15 amino acids. CDR3 protein: CASSLERGTSYEQYF. For the CDR3, the DNA is TGTGCCAGCAGCTTAGAGCGGGGGACCTCCTACGAGCAGTACTTC.

The V call is TRBV9, the J call TRBJ2-3, with D possibly being TRBD1 or TRBD2 (6 bases each). Germline V gives CDR1 SGDLS, CDR2 YYNGEE. V lost 6 bases and J lost 8, with 19 bases in between. The CDR3 spans 14 residues. The CDR3 loop is CASTEGGASSTQYF. As DNA, the CDR3 is TGTGCCAGCACCGAGGGGGGTGCCTCATCTACGCAGTATTTT.

The chain recombines TRBV12-5 with TRBJ1-3, with D perhaps matching TRBD1 (6 bases). The CDR3 runs 13 residues. The V gene's germline CDR1 is LGHNT and CDR2 FRNRAP. Trimming left V 11 bases short and J 4 bases short, with 15 bases between. As DNA, the CDR3 is TGTGCTTGTCAGGGGACTTCCGGAAACACCATATATTTT. This gives the protein CACQGTSGNTIYF.

CDR3 sequence (DNA): TGTGCCAGCAGCTTAGTAGGGGATGAATATGGCTACACCTTC. It specifies CASSLVGDEYGYTF. The rearrangement links TRBV7-9 to TRBJ1-2; D is perhaps TRBD1 (5 bases). CDR3 length equals 14 residues. V lost 1 base, J lost 5 bases, and 11 bases lay in between. Per germline, CDR1 SEHNR and CDR2 FQNEAQ (reference sequence).

The V and J genes are TRBV30 and TRBJ2-3; D not certain. The CDR3 length is 15 residues. The germline V and J ends were trimmed by 0 bases and 3 bases, with 13 bases remaining between them. The germline V gene encodes CDR1 GTSNPN and CDR2 SVGIG (reference sequence). CDR3 sequence: CAWSVRHRGTDTQYF. CDR3 DNA: TGTGCCTGGAGTGTAAGGCACCGTGGGACAGATACGCAGTATTTT.